This section outlines one T cell receptor beta chain sequence together with its context. No antigen is known for it. The data belong to a study of CD8 T cells in Susac syndrome. Study-level information: The sequenced Susac syndrome patients comprised roughly 6 with active disease and 8 or 9 in remission. Findings and limits, study-wide: As acknowledged by the study, its TCR sequencing and HLA analysis included a relatively small number of individuals.

V dropped 3 bases and J dropped 4; count of bases not matched to a gene: 5. Germline V gene lookup returns CDR1 SEHNR and CDR2 FQNEAQ (reference sequence). The CDR3 consists of 16 residues. RNA in amounts of roughly 0.5 to 1 ug was reverse transcribed with random hexamers. TCRdb used MiXCR to reprocess the immunoSEQ multiplex PCR reads, holding one entry per CDR3 protein. The sample gives about 150,000 distinct CDR3 sequences, 95% of which show up once; 0.16% is in the top ten. V is TRBV7-9 and J is TRBJ2-3; 12 nucleotides agree with TRBD2. The clonotype was recovered from a human donor with Susac syndrome. Sequencing was carried out using CD4+ T cells from PBMCs. Here the CDR3 reads CASSFGLAGSPDTQYF. For the CDR3, the DNA is TGTGCCAGCAGCTTCGGACTAGCGGGGAGCCCAGATACGCAGTATTTT.